Detailed here is one T cell receptor beta chain. Its antigen remains unidentified. Germline V CDR1 and CDR2: SGHTA, FQGNSA. V lost 5 bases to trimming and J lost 2 bases, with 6 bases between them. The CDR3 extends over 12 amino acids. Described treatment: roughly 19 received Ad26.COV2.S at low or high dose, single or two shots; about 5 received placebo; per-sample allocation not given. After the first vaccine or placebo injection, samples were drawn on day 63. Some clones are missing from TCRdb's copy, which holds only in-frame ones; the method was immunoSEQ multiplex PCR. Among 350,000 to 450,000 clones, approximately 84% were seen once, and the ten largest hold around 3%. The data belong to a study of Ad26.COV2.S vaccination and SARS-CoV-2 variants. Looking at the study overall: Ad26.COV2.S, an intramuscular injection, was given once or twice 56 days apart. General study results and limits: Responses of T cells in total may have been underestimated by the TCR breadth and depth analyses.

Sequenced material: peripheral blood, taken in a trial of Ad26.COV2.S vaccine versus placebo. This receptor was taken from a person between 18 and 65 years old who received the Ad26.COV2.S COVID-19 vaccine or a placebo. The V call is TRBV7-2, the J call TRBJ2-5; D not certain. This CDR3 reads CASSTRQETQYF. The DNA for the CDR3 is TGTGCCAGCAGCACAAGACAAGAGACCCAGTACTTC.